This TCR beta chain was sequenced for a study of vaccination and CD4 T cells after COVID-19. Turning to the study itself: The convalescent group had six males, four females, seven Caucasians, two Asians, one multiracial. As control conditions, cultures were given either a CEFX pool serving as positive control, an HIV-1 Nef pool, or no peptide at all. Participants were given two doses of BNT162b2 or mRNA-1273 vaccine.

Indicated treatment: approximately nine-day PBMC culture with coronavirus spike peptide pools or control peptides (ViraFEST assay). The Oncomine TCR Beta short-read assay was applied to DNA of cultured CD4+ T cells. Researchers extracted genomic DNA from CD4+ T cells that had been cultured. TCRdb reanalysed the PCR reads using MiXCR and keeps one entry per CDR3 protein. The sample has 20,000 to 25,000 distinct CDR3 sequences, around half seen once. In regard to this clonotype: What it recognizes is unknown.

V lost 3 bases and J 3 bases, leaving 14 bases between the germline ends. Germline V CDR1 and CDR2: KGHSH, LQKENI. The CDR3 covers 15 residues. Source material: CD4+ T cells from blood, cultured in vitro. This chain joins TRBV18 and TRBJ1-1; D call uncertain. This clonotype was obtained from a human donor who had recovered from COVID-19. This CDR3 is CASSPRRSADTEAFF. In nucleotides, the CDR3 is TGTGCCAGCTCACCTAGGCGGTCAGCGGACACTGAAGCTTTCTTT.